This T cell receptor beta chain was documented in a study of blood T cell repertoires in COVID-19. Looked up from germline, CDR1 is LNHNV and CDR2 is YYDKDF (reference sequence). CDR3 length equals 16 residues. V lost 1 base and J lost 4; bases outside the gene matches: 7. Participants were aged 18 to 89 years, lived in about 26 US areas, and enrolled virtually. Cohorts were determined from participant-reported clinical history. Donors of Cohort 3 who recovered were those that had two negative PCRs, clearance, or symptom resolution. In the authors' workflow: It was from reference gene primer amplification that nucleated cell counts were estimated. Clones were sequenced by immunoSEQ multiplex PCR, and TCRdb holds only the in-frame ones, with some missing. Clone size and the V and J calls come from that table; the DNA yielded D and trimming. There are approximately 170,000 clones in the sample; approximately 89% occur only once, and about 0.8% lies in the top ten.

Input material: PBMCs or T cells enriched from blood (not recorded which). The V gene is TRBV15, the J gene TRBJ1-1, with 9 bases identical to TRBD1. This TCR was sampled from a woman aged 18-35 years who had recovered from COVID-19. CDR3 in amino acids: CATSRATGTGFTEAFF. The DNA for the CDR3 is TGTGCCACCAGCAGAGCAACCGGGACAGGGTTCACTGAAGCTTTCTTT.